The 27 T cell receptor beta chains below all came from one sample that was sequenced in a study of blood T cell repertoires in COVID-19. The data were produced by immunoSEQ multiplex PCR, yet TCRdb's version contains in-frame clones alone and is incomplete. Of 260,000 or so clones in the sample, 88% were seen once. Sequencing input: peripheral blood. These receptors all come from a human donor in a cohort sampled during active COVID-19.

The chain joins TRBV5-1 to TRBJ2-3; 10 nucleotides agree with TRBD2. J lost 6 bases, V lost 2 bases, and 0 bases had no gene match. Germline values: CDR1 SGHRS, CDR2 YFSETQ. The CDR3 extends over 13 amino acids. The CDR3 DNA reads TGCGCCAGCAGCTTAGCGGGGGGGGATACGCAGTATTTT. This sequence encodes CASSLAGGDTQYF.

The chain recombines TRBV7-6 with TRBJ1-4, with D uncertain. Trimming took 1 base from V and 4 from J, leaving 10 bases between them. The CDR3 has 15 residues. The V gene's germline CDR1 is SGHVS and CDR2 FNYEAQ. For the CDR3, the DNA is TGTGCCAGCAGCTTAGTGCCAGTTTATAATGAAAAACTGTTTTTT. This encodes CASSLVPVYNEKLFF. Based on the CDR3 plus reference TRBV7-6 and TRBJ1-4, the full variable domain is GAGVSQSPRYKVTKRGQDVALRCDPISGHVSLYWYRQALGQGPEFLTYFNYEAQQDKSGLPNDRFSAERPEGSISTLTIQRTEQRDSAMYRCASSLVPVYNEKLFFGSGTQLSVL.

V gene TRBV5-5 combines with J gene TRBJ2-7; possible D gene TRBD2, 5 bases. Germline V gene data show CDR1 as SGHKS and CDR2 as YYEKEE (reference sequence). The CDR3 is made up of 15 amino acids. The V gene lost 5 bases and the J gene lost 0 bases, with 15 bases spanning the gap. Here the CDR3 reads CASRRVMGPSYEQYF. CDR3 nucleotide sequence: TGTGCCAGCAGGCGGGTGATGGGCCCCTCCTACGAGCAGTACTTC.

This CDR3 is CASSMRANYGYTF. CDR3 nucleotide sequence: TGTGCCAGTAGTATGAGAGCTAACTATGGCTACACCTTC. The gene calls are TRBV19 and TRBJ1-2; no clear D. Deletions cut 3 bases from V and 0 bases from J, with 5 bases between. The CDR3 covers 13 residues. The germline gives CDR1 LNHDA, CDR2 SQIVND (reference sequence).

The genes are TRBV6-6 and TRBJ2-7; 7 bases are a match to TRBD1. V trimming: 6 bases; J trimming: 3 bases; junction bases outside the gene matches: 8. The CDR3 extends over 14 amino acids. Germline loops: CDR1 MNHNY, CDR2 SVGAGI (reference sequence). CDR3 DNA sequence: TGTGCCAGCAGATCGGGACAGACAAACTACGAGCAGTACTTC. Encoded protein: CASRSGQTNYEQYF.

The chain uses TRBV6-2 or TRBV6-3 and TRBJ2-7; 7 positions match TRBD2. The CDR3 loop spans 13 amino acids. V lost 6 bases, J lost 1 base, and 3 bases stayed unmatched. Germline V lookup: CDR1 MNHEY, CDR2 SVGEGT. The CDR3 nucleotides read TGTGCCAGCAGCCGGACTAGTTCCTACGAGCAGTACTTC. Amino acids: CASSRTSSYEQYF.

The chain joins TRBV10-3 to TRBJ1-5, with D possibly being TRBD1 (6 bases). V lost 8 bases and J 5 bases, leaving 13 bases between the germline ends. The CDR3 spans 13 residues. Germline CDR1 reads ENHRY; CDR2 reads SYGVKD. The CDR3 reads CAIRERTDQPQHF. In DNA, the CDR3 is TGTGCCATCCGCGAAAGGACAGATCAGCCCCAGCATTTT.

This clone appeared a single time. The chain links TRBV6-2 or TRBV6-3 to TRBJ2-7, with 11 nucleotides matching TRBD2. This CDR3 has 16 residues. Losses at the gene ends were 6 bases for V and 4 bases for J; bases not matched to a gene: 11. From germline, CDR1 is MNHEY and CDR2 SVGEGT. The chain's CDR3 is CASSSGLAGGLYEQYF. The CDR3 nucleotides read TGTGCCAGCAGCTCCGGACTAGCGGGTGGCCTTTACGAGCAGTACTTC.

About this clone: The same CDR3 is also encoded by other DNA sequences in this sample. The rearrangement joins TRBV7-2 to TRBJ1-1; D is ambiguous. Between the trimmed V and J ends, which lost 2 bases and 1 base, there was a span of 5 bases. The germline V gene encodes CDR1 SGHTA and CDR2 FQGNSA. The CDR3 is made up of 13 amino acids. This CDR3 reads CASSLTGNTEAFF. Here the CDR3 DNA reads TGTGCCAGCAGCTTAACCGGGAACACTGAAGCTTTCTTT.

J is TRBJ2-7 and V is TRBV7-9; D unresolved. Germline loops: CDR1 SEHNR, CDR2 FQNEAQ (reference sequence). CDR3 length: 14 residues. The V end lost 1 base, the J end lost 9 bases, and 16 bases lay between the germline ends. The CDR3 loop is CASSLVHGGSRQYF. CDR3 nucleotides: TGTGCCAGCAGCTTAGTCCACGGCGGATCTCGGCAGTACTTC. Using reference TRBV7-9 and TRBJ2-7 for the parts outside the CDR3, the full variable domain is DTGVSQNPRHKITKRGQNVTFRCDPISEHNRLYWYRQTLGQGPEFLTYFQNEAQLEKSRLLSDRFSAERPKGSFSTLEIQRTEQGDSAMYLCASSLVHGGSRQYFGPGTRLTVT.

The genes are TRBV10-1 and TRBJ2-5; 9 bases line up with TRBD2. Trimming took 6 bases from V and 4 from J; bases not matched to a gene: 9. Germline values: CDR1 WNHNN, CDR2 SYGVQD (reference sequence). This CDR3 region has 15 residues. The CDR3 sequence is CASSLLAGTGETQYF. The CDR3 nucleotides read TGCGCCAGCAGCCTCCTAGCGGGGACGGGAGAGACCCAGTACTTC.

This chain uses TRBV5-1 with TRBJ1-1; D may be TRBD1 (6 bases). Germline CDR1 is SGHRS and CDR2 is YFSETQ. This CDR3 contains 15 residues. Trimming took 1 base from V and 1 from J, leaving 11 bases between them. CDR3 in amino acids: CASSLTGTQNTEAFF. CDR3 nucleotides: TGCGCCAGCAGCTTGACCGGGACACAGAACACTGAAGCTTTCTTT.

The chain combines TRBV9 with TRBJ2-1; 8 bases align to TRBD2. V trimming: 0 bases; J trimming: 7 bases; junction bases outside the gene matches: 6. The CDR3 runs 15 residues. In germline, CDR1 is SGDLS, CDR2 YYNGEE. The CDR3 is CASSVVVAGINEQFF. DNA for the CDR3: TGTGCCAGCAGCGTAGTAGTAGCGGGAATAAATGAGCAGTTCTTC.

The genes are TRBV10-2 and TRBJ2-7, with D possibly matching TRBD1 (5 bases). Germline V lookup: CDR1 WSHSY, CDR2 SAAADI. CDR3 length equals 16 residues. V was pared by 7 bases and J by 3 bases, with 22 bases between. As DNA, the CDR3 is TGCGCCAGCACCCCCATTCCACTCAGACAGATCTACGAGCAGTACTTC. Protein sequence: CASTPIPLRQIYEQYF.

The chain combines TRBV5-6 with TRBJ2-5, with D possibly being TRBD1 (6 bases). The germline V and J ends were trimmed by 3 bases and 2 bases, with 26 bases remaining between them. Germline CDR1 SGHDT, CDR2 YYEEEE. The CDR3 extends over 19 amino acids. Here the CDR3 DNA reads TGTGCCAGCAGCTCTCCTGAGGGGGTAGCCCTAAACCCGCAAGAGACCCAGTACTTC. Residues: CASSSPEGVALNPQETQYF.

The chain employs TRBV20-1 and TRBJ2-7, with unresolved D. Trimming stripped 3 bases from V and 7 bases from J, with 7 bases between. This CDR3 is 10 amino acids long. CDR1 and CDR2 (germline): DFQATT, SNEGSKA (reference sequence). This CDR3 reads CSASHREQYF. The CDR3 DNA is TGCAGTGCTAGTCATCGGGAGCAGTACTTC.

The CDR3 DNA follows: TGTGCCAGCCAGAGATACAGGTTGAACACTGAAGCTTTCTTT. This codes for CASQRYRLNTEAFF. The gene calls are TRBV6-5 and TRBJ1-1; weak D call: TRBD1 (5 bases). The V end was cut by 8 bases, the J end by 0 bases, with 13 bases between. The germline CDR1 and CDR2 sequences are MNHEY and SVGAGI. The CDR3 runs 14 residues.

V is TRBV28 and J is TRBJ1-1; D uncertain. V was trimmed by 5 bases and J by 4 bases, leaving 5 bases between them. Germline CDR1 reads MDHEN; CDR2 reads SYDVKM. This CDR3 is 11 amino acids long. DNA of the CDR3: TGTGCCAGCAGTGGGCTCACTGAAGCTTTCTTT. Translation gives CASSGLTEAFF.

This clone has a single count. This chain uses TRBV19 with TRBJ2-7, with 8 bases identical to TRBD1. The CDR3 is 14 amino acids. V dropped 5 bases and J dropped 3; count of bases not matched to a gene: 6. The germline CDR1 and CDR2 sequences are LNHDA and SQIVND (reference sequence). The CDR3, as DNA: TGTGCCAGTAGTGCCCGGGACAGGAACTACGAGCAGTACTTC. Translation: CASSARDRNYEQYF.

The J gene is TRBJ2-3, the V gene TRBV9; 8 nucleotides agree with TRBD2. After removal of 1 base from V and 5 bases from J, the junction contained 0 bases not matched to a gene. The CDR3 contains 13 residues. The germline V gene encodes CDR1 SGDLS and CDR2 YYNGEE. The CDR3 nucleotides read TGTGCCAGCAGCGTACGGGGGGGAGATACGCAGTATTTT. Protein sequence: CASSVRGGDTQYF.

The sample holds one count of this clone. The rearrangement uses TRBV19 and TRBJ1-1; no reliable D call. Germline lookup yields CDR1 LNHDA and CDR2 SQIVND (reference sequence). The CDR3 is 14 amino acids. The germline V and J ends were trimmed by 6 bases and 1 base, with 12 bases remaining between them. CDR3 region: CASSTQISNTEAFF. DNA of the CDR3: TGTGCCAGTAGCACCCAGATCTCGAACACTGAAGCTTTCTTT. Full variable domain (outside the CDR3, taken from reference TRBV19 and TRBJ1-1): DGGITQSPKYLFRKEGQNVTLSCEQNLNHDAMYWYRQDPGQGLRLIYYSQIVNDFQKGDIAEGYSVSREKKESFPLTVTSAQKNPTAFYLCASSTQISNTEAFFGQGTRLTVV.

This chain links TRBV18 with TRBJ1-1, with D perhaps matching TRBD1 (6 bases). CDR1 is KGHSH and CDR2 is LQKENI in the germline V gene. V lost 0 bases to trimming and J lost 1 base, with 9 bases between them. The CDR3 contains 15 residues. The DNA for the CDR3 is TGTGCCAGCTCACCACCTGGGGGGGCGAACACTGAAGCTTTCTTT. Protein sequence: CASSPPGGANTEAFF. The whole variable domain, filled in from reference TRBV18 and TRBJ1-1, reads NAGVMQNPRHLVRRRGQEARLRCSPMKGHSHVYWYRQLPEEGLKFMVYLQKENIIDESGMPKERFSAEFPKEGPSILRIQQVVRGDSAAYFCASSPPGGANTEAFFGQGTRLTVV.

The chain couples TRBV12-3 or TRBV12-4 to TRBJ1-2; 7 nucleotides line up with TRBD1. The CDR3 length is 13 residues. Trimming removed 3 bases from V and 8 bases from J; junction bases left unmatched: 6. CDR3 in DNA: TGTGCCAGCAGTTTGTTTAGGGGGCAAGGCTACACCTTC. Its translation: CASSLFRGQGYTF.

This clone was counted once. The rearrangement links TRBV18 to TRBJ1-1; the D gene is possibly TRBD1 (6 bases). Germline loops: CDR1 KGHSH, CDR2 LQKENI. The CDR3 runs to 12 residues. V lost 1 base, J lost 10 bases, and 10 bases lay in between. In DNA form, the CDR3 reads TGTGCCAGCTCACCACAGGGGGAGGGAGCTTTCTTT. Protein sequence: CASSPQGEGAFF.

This clone has a single count. The V and J genes are TRBV5-8 and TRBJ2-7; tentatively, D is TRBD2 (7 bases). V was shortened by 5 bases and J by 3 bases, with 12 bases between the two germline ends. This CDR3 is 13 amino acids long. Germline lookup yields CDR1 SGHTS and CDR2 YDEGEE. DNA for the CDR3: TGTGCCAGCAGGGGGGGGCCCAGCTACGAGCAGTACTTC. This codes for CASRGGPSYEQYF. Looking up the rest from reference TRBV5-8 and TRBJ2-7 gives the full variable domain: EAGVTQSPTHLIKTRGQQATLRCSPISGHTSVYWYQQALGLGLQFLLWYDEGEERNRGNFPPRFSGRQFPNYSSELNVNALELEDSALYLCASRGGPSYEQYFGPGTRLTVT.

The J gene is TRBJ2-7, the V gene TRBV30; TRBD1 matches 7 bases. The CDR3 contains 13 residues. Germline CDR1 is GTSNPN and CDR2 is SVGIG (reference sequence). J gave up 3 bases and V 5 bases, and 7 bases lay outside the gene matches. The CDR3 region is CAWGDRTFYEQYF. The CDR3 DNA follows: TGTGCCTGGGGGGACAGAACATTCTACGAGCAGTACTTC.

Of note for this clone: Other nucleotide sequences in the sample specify the same CDR3. The gene calls are TRBV9 and TRBJ2-7, with 7 positions matching TRBD2. V lost 3 bases, J lost 2 bases, and 8 bases stayed unmatched. This CDR3 has 15 amino acids. Germline loops: CDR1 SGDLS, CDR2 YYNGEE. This CDR3 is CASSAGGRGAYEQYF. The CDR3 DNA reads TGTGCCAGCAGCGCTGGGGGTCGGGGGGCCTACGAGCAGTACTTC.